This section outlines one T cell receptor beta chain sequence together with its context. Original data processing: Amplification of reference gene primers provided the estimated nucleated cell counts. Assay used: immunoSEQ multiplex PCR; TCRdb lists only in-frame clones, some missing. V and J calls and clone size are those listed in that table; D and trimming were worked out from the DNA. The sample contains roughly 200,000 clones, 70% to 85% of which appear only once. These data come from a study of blood T cell repertoires in COVID-19. Study as a whole: Some COVID-19 samples were acute and others convalescent; all came from the United States, Italy and Spain. Sample material is recorded as cDNA or gDNA derived from T cells, B-cell-depleted T cells, or PBMCs.

Sample: peripheral blood. The source of this sequence is a human donor in a cohort sampled during active COVID-19.

CDR3 bases: TGTGCCAGCAGCTTAGTTGGGACACATGGAAACACCATATATTTT. Translation: CASSLVGTHGNTIYF. V usage is TRBV11-2 and J usage is TRBJ1-3; D might be TRBD1 (6 bases). The CDR3 totals 15 residues. CDR1 is SGHAT and CDR2 is FQNNGV in the germline V gene. V was clipped by 1 base and J by 3 bases, with 10 bases between them.